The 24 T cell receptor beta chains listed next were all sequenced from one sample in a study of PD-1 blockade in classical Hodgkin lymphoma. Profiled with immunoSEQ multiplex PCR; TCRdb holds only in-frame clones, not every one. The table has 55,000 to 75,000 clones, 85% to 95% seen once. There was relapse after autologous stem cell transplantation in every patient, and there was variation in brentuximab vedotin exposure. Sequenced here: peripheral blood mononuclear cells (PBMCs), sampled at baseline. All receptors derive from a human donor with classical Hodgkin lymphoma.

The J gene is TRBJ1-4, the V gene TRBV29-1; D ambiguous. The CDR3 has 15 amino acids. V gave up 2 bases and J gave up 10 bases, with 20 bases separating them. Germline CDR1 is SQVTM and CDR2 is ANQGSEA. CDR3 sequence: CSVEPAEAEIGKLFF. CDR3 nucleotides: TGCAGCGTTGAACCAGCAGAAGCTGAAATCGGAAAACTGTTTTTT.

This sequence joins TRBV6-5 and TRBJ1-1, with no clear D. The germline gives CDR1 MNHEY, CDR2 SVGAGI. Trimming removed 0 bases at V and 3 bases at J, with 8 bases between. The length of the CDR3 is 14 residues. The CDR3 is CASSYSNRDTEAFF. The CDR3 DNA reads TGTGCCAGCAGTTACTCGAACCGAGACACTGAAGCTTTCTTT.

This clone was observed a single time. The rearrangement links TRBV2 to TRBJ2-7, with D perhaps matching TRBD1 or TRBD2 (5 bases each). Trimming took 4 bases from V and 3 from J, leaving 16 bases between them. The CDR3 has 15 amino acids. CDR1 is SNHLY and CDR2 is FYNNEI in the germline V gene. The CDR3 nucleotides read TGTGCCAGCAGTGCAGGGTCAGGTGGGGGCTACGAGCAGTACTTC. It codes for CASSAGSGGGYEQYF.

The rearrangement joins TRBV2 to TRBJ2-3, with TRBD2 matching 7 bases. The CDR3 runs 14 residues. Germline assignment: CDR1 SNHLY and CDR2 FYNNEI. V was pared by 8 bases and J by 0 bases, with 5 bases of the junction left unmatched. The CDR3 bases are TGTGCCAGCCTAAGCGGGGAGAGCACAGATACGCAGTATTTT. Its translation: CASLSGESTDTQYF.

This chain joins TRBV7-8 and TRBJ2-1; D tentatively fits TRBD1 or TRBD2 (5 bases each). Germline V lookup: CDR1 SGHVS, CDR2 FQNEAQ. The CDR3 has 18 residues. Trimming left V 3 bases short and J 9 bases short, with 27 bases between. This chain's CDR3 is CASSFQTGRGPVIREQFF. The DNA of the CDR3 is TGTGCCAGCAGCTTTCAGACGGGAAGGGGCCCCGTTATTCGTGAGCAGTTCTTC.

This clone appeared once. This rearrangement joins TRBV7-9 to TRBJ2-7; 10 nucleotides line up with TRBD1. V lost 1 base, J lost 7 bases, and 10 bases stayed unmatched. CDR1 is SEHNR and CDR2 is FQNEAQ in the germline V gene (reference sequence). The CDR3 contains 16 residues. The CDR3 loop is CASSLDGDRGRSEQYF. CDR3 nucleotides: TGTGCCAGCAGCTTAGATGGGGACAGGGGCAGGAGTGAGCAGTACTTC.

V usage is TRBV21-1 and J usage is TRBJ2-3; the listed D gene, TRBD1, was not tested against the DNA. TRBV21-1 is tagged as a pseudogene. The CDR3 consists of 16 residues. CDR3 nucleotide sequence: TGTGCCAGCAGCAAAAGAGGCAGGGTTAAGGCAGATACGCAGTATTTT. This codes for CASSKRGRVKADTQYF.

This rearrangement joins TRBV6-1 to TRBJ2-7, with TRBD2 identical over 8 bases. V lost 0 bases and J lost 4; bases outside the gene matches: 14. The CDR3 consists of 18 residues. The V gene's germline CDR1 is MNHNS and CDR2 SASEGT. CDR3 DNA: TGTGCCAGCAGTGAAGCTTGGACTAGCCCCTTTACTTCGTACGAGCAGTACTTC. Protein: CASSEAWTSPFTSYEQYF.

CDR3 sequence reads: CASSFFRGSSGNTIYF. CDR3 coding DNA: TGTGCCAGCAGCTTCTTCCGGGGCAGCTCTGGAAACACCATATATTTT. The chain combines TRBV7-9 with TRBJ1-3; D is perhaps TRBD1 (5 bases). CDR3 length: 16 residues. CDR1 is SEHNR and CDR2 is FQNEAQ in the germline V gene (reference sequence). V shed 3 bases and J shed 0 bases, with 12 bases lying between them.

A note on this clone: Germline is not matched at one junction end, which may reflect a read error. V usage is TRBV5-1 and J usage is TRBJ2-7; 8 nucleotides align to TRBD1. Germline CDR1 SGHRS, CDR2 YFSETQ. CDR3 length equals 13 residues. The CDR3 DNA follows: TGTGCCAGCACAGGACAGGGATTTGGCGAGCAGTACTTC. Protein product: CASTGQGFGEQYF.

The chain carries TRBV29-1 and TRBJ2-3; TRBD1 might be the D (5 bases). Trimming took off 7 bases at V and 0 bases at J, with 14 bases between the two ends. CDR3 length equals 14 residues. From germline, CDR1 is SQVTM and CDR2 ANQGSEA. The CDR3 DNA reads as TGCAGCGCAGGGCGGAGAACTAGCACAGATACGCAGTATTTT. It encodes CSAGRRTSTDTQYF.

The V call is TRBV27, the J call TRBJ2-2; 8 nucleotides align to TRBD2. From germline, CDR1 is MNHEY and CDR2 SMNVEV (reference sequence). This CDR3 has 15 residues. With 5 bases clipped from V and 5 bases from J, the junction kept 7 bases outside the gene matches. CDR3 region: CASSTTSVGTGELFF. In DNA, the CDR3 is TGTGCCAGCAGTACGACTAGCGTCGGGACCGGGGAGCTGTTTTTT.

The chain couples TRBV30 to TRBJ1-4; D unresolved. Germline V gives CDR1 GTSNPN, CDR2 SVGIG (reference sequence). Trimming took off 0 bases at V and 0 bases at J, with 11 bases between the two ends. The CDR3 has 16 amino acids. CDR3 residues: CAWSVVRLPTNEKLFF. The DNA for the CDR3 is TGTGCCTGGAGTGTTGTCAGATTGCCAACTAATGAAAAACTGTTTTTT.

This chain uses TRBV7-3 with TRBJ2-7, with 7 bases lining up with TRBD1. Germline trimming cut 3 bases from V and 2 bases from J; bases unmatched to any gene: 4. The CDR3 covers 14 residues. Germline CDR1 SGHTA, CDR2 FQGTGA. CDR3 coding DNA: TGTGCCAGCAGCTTTACCCAGGGGGCCTACGAGCAGTACTTC. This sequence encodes CASSFTQGAYEQYF.

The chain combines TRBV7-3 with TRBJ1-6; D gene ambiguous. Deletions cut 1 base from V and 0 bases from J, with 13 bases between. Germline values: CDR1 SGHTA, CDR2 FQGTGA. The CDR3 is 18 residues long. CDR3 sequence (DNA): TGTGCCAGCAGCTTAAAGGTCCGCTTGAGCTCCTATAATTCACCCCTCCACTTT. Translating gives CASSLKVRLSSYNSPLHF.

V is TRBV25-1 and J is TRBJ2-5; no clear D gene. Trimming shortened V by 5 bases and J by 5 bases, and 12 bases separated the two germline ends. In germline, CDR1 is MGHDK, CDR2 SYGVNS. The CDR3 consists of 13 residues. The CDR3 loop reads CASSSGLRETQYF. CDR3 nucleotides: TGTGCCAGCAGTAGTGGCTTGCGGGAGACCCAGTACTTC.

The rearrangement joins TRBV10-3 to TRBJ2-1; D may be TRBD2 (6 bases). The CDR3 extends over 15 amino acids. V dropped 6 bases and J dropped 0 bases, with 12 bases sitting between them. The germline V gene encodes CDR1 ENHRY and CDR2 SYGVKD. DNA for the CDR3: TGTGCCATCAGGGAGGGGACGAGCTCCTACAATGAGCAGTTCTTC. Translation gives CAIREGTSSYNEQFF.

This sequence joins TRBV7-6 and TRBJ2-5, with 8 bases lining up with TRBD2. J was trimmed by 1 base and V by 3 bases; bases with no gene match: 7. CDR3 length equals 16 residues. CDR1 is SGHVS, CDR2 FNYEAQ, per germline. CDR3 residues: CASSLSLAGIQETQYF. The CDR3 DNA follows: TGTGCCAGCAGCTTGTCCCTAGCGGGCATCCAAGAGACCCAGTACTTC.

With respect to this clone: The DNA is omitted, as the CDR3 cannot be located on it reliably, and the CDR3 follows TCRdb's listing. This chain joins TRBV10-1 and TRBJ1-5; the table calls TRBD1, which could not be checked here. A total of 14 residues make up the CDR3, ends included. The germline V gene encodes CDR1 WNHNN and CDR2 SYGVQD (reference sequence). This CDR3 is CASSTSDRAQPQHF.

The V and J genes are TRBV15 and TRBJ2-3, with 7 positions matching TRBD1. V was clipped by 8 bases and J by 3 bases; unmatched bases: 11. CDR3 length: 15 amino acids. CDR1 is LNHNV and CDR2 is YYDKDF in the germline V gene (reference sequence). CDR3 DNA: TGTGCCACCCCTCACTCAAGGGGGCCGACAGATACGCAGTATTTT. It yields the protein CATPHSRGPTDTQYF.

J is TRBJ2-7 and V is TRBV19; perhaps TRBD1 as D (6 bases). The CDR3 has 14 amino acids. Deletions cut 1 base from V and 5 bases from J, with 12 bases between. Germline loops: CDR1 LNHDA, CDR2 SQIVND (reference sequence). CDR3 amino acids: CASSIGETGNEQYF. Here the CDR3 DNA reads TGTGCCAGTAGTATAGGGGAAACAGGGAACGAGCAGTACTTC. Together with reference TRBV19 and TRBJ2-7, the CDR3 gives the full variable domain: DGGITQSPKYLFRKEGQNVTLSCEQNLNHDAMYWYRQDPGQGLRLIYYSQIVNDFQKGDIAEGYSVSREKKESFPLTVTSAQKNPTAFYLCASSIGETGNEQYFGPGTRLTVT.

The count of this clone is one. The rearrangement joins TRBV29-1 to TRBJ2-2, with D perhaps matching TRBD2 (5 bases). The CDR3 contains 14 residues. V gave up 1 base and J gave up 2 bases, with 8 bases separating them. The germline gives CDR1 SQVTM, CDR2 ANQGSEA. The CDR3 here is CSVEGTLNTGELFF. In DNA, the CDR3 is TGCAGCGTTGAAGGGACTTTAAACACCGGGGAGCTGTTTTTT.

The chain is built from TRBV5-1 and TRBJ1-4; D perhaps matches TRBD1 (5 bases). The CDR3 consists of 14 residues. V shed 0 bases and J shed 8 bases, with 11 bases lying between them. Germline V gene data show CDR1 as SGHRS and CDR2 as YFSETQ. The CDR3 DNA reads TGCGCCAGCAGCTTGGGGGGCGTTCGAGAAAAACTGTTTTTT. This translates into CASSLGGVREKLFF.

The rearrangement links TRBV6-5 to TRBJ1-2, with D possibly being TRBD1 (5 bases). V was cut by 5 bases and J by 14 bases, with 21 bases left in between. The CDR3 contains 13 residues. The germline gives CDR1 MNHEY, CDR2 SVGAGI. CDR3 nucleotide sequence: TGTGCCAGCAGTACGCCCGGGACTGCCGCTCCTACCTTC. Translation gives CASSTPGTAAPTF.